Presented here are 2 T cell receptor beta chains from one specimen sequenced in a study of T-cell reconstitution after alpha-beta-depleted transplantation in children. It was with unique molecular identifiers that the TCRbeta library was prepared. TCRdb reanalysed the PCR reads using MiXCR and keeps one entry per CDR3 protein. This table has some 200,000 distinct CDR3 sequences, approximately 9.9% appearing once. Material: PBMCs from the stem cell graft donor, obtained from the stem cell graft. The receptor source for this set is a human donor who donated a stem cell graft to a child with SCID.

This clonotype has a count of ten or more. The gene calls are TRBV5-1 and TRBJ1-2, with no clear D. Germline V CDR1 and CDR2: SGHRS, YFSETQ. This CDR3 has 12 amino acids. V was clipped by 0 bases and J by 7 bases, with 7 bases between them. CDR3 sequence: CASSLERGGYTF. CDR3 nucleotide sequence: TGCGCCAGCAGCTTGGAACGGGGTGGCTACACCTTC.

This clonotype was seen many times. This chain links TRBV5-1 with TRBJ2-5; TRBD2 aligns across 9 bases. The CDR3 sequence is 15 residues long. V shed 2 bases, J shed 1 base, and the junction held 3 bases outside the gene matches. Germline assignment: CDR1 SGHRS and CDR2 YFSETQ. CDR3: CASSFGLATQETQYF. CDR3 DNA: TGCGCCAGCAGCTTCGGACTAGCGACCCAAGAGACCCAGTACTTC.